The clone carrying this T cell receptor (beta chain) was counted a single time. This sample is drawn from a study of blood T cell repertoires in COVID-19. About the research overall: Collection of acute and convalescent COVID-19 samples took place in the United States, Italy and Spain.

Germline V gives CDR1 WSHSY, CDR2 SAAADI. After removal of 2 bases from V and 0 bases from J, the junction contained 6 bases not matched to a gene. The CDR3 totals 18 residues. Measured with immunoSEQ multiplex PCR; TCRdb has only the in-frame clones, and not every one. Here the sample spans 81,000 or so clones, 75% to 85% being singletons. This clonotype was obtained from a man in his fifties with COVID-19, enrolled during active disease. Material for sequencing was peripheral blood. The chain combines TRBV10-2 with TRBJ1-6; 8 bases fit TRBD1. The DNA of the CDR3 is TGCGCCAGCAGTGAGCCCCGGGACAGGAGCTCCTATAATTCACCCCTCCACTTT. It encodes CASSEPRDRSSYNSPLHF.